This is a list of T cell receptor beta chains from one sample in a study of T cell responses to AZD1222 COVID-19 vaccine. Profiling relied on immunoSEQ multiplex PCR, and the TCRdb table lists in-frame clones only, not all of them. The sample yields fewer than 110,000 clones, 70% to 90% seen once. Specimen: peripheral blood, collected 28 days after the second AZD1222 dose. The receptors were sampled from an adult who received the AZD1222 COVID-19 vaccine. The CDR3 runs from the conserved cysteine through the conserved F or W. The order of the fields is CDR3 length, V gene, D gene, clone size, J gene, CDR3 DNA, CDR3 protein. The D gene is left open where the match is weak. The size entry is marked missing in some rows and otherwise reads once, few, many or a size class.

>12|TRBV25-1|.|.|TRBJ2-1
TGTGCCAGCAGTGCCTACTACAATGAGCAGTTCTTC
CASSAYYNEQFF
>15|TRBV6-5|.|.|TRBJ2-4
TGTGCCAGCAGTTACGGATCAGGGAGGAGTAACATTCAGTACTTC
CASSYGSGRSNIQYF
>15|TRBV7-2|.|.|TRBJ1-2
TGTGCCAGCAGCTTCGATCGGCGGCAGGGATATGGCTACACCTTC
CASSFDRRQGYGYTF
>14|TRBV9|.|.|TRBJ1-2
TGTGCCAGCAGCGTAGATCAGGGTCGGGATGGCTACACCTTC
CASSVDQGRDGYTF
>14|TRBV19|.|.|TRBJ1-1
TGTGCCAGTAGGCTTGGGACGGCGAACACTGAAGCTTTCTTT
CASRLGTANTEAFF
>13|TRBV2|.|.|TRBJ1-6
TGTGCCAGCAGTAGGGACTATAATTCACCCCTCCACTTT
CASSRDYNSPLHF
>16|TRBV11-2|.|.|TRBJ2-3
TGTGCCAGCAGCTTAGAGGGGGGTGGAAGCACAGATACGCAGTATTTT
CASSLEGGGSTDTQYF
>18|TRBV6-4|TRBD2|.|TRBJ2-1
TGTGCCAGCAGTCACCCTCCGACTAGCGGGGGGGCCGGCGATGAGCAGTTCTTC
CASSHPPTSGGAGDEQFF
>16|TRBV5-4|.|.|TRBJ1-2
TGTGCCAGCAGCTTTGGCTCTATCACGGCCGGGGTTGGCTACACCTTC
CASSFGSITAGVGYTF
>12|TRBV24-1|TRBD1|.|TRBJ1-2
TGTGCCGCCGGGACAGGGAGTGCAGGCTACACCTTC
CAAGTGSAGYTF
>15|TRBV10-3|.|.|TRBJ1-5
TGTGCCATCAGTGAGTCGATAAGTAGCAATCAGCCCCAGCATTTT
CAISESISSNQPQHF
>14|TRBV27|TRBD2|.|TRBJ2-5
TGTGCCAGCAGGCCGGGGGGGGCTGCCGCGACCCAGTACTTC
CASRPGGAAATQYF
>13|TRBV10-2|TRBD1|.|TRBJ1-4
TGCGCCAGCAGTGAGCAGGGGGAGGTTAAACTGTTTTTT
CASSEQGEVKLFF
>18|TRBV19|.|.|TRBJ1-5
TGTGCCAGTACATCCAGCGGGACACTGCTTTATAGCAATCAGCCCCAGCATTTT
CASTSSGTLLYSNQPQHF
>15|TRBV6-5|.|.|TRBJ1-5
TGTGCCAGCAGTTCCTCTGTAGGGAGCAATCAGCCCCAGCATTTT
CASSSSVGSNQPQHF
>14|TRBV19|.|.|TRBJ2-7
TGTGCCAGTAGTATCGAGGGGGACTCCTACGAGCAGTACTTC
CASSIEGDSYEQYF
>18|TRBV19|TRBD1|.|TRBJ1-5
TGTGCCAGTAGTATAGATACGAGGGGGACAGGGGTCTATCAGCCCCAGCATTTT
CASSIDTRGTGVYQPQHF
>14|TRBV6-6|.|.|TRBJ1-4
TGTGCCAGCAGTTCCAGGACAGTTAATGAAAAACTGTTTTTT
CASSSRTVNEKLFF
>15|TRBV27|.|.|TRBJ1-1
TGTGCCAGCAGTTTATCGCAAGGGCCGGACACTGAAGCTTTCTTT
CASSLSQGPDTEAFF
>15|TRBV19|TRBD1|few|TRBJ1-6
TGTGCCAGTACCGAGGGACAGGGTCGAGGATCACCCCTCCACTTT
CASTEGQGRGSPLHF
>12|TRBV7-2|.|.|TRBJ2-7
TGTGCCAGCAGCTCCTCTTTCTACGAGCAGTACTTC
CASSSSFYEQYF
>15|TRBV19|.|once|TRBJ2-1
TGTGCCAGTAGTATATCACTTGGAGCGCTCAATGAGCAGTTCTTC
CASSISLGALNEQFF
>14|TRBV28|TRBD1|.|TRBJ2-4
TGTGCCAGCAGTTCCGGGACAGGGGGCAACATTCAGTACTTC
CASSSGTGGNIQYF
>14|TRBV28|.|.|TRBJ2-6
TGTGCCAGCAGCCTACTAACTGGGGCCAACGTCCTGACTTTC
CASSLLTGANVLTF
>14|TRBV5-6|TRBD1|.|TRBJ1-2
TGTGCCAGCAGCCGCCGGGACAGGGGAGGCGGCTACACCTTC
CASSRRDRGGGYTF
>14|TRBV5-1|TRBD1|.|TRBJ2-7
TGCGCCAGCAGCGCCGGGACAGGTTCCTACGAGCAGTACTTC
CASSAGTGSYEQYF
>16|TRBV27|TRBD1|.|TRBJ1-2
TGTGCCAGCAGTCCGGGGACAGGGGGCGACAACTATGGCTACACCTTC
CASSPGTGGDNYGYTF
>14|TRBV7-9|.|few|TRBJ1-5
TGTGCCAGCAGCTTCGCTACTAGCAATCAGCCCCAGCATTTT
CASSFATSNQPQHF
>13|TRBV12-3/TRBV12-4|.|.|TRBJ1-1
TGTGCCAGCAGTTCATCGGGAGCCACTGAAGCTTTCTTT
CASSSSGATEAFF
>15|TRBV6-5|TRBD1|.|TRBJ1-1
TGTGTCAGCAGTTACCGTCAGGGGGTTGACACTGAAGCTTTCTTT
CVSSYRQGVDTEAFF
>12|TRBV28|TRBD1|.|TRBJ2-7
TGTGCCTCTCTGGGACAGAGCTACGAGCAGTACTTC
CASLGQSYEQYF
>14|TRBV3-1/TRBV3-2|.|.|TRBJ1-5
TGTGCCAGCAGCCTCGGACAGAGCAATCAGCCCCAGCATTTT
CASSLGQSNQPQHF
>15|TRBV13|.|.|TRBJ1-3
TGTGCCAGCAGCTTATCCGGTGGCTCTGGAAACACCATATATTTT
CASSLSGGSGNTIYF
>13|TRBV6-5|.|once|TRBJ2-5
TGTGCCAGCAGCCCGGGGGTCCAAGAGACCCAGTACTTC
CASSPGVQETQYF
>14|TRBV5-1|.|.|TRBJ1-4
TGCGCCAGCAGCTTTTCCGGGACCAATGAAAAACTGTTTTTT
CASSFSGTNEKLFF
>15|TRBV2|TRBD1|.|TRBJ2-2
TGTGCCAGCAGTGTGGGGACAGGGGGCACCGGGGAGCTGTTTTTT
CASSVGTGGTGELFF
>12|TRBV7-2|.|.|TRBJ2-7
TGTGCCAGCAGCTCCTCTCCCTACGAGCAGTACTTC
CASSSSPYEQYF
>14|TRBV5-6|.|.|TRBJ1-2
TGTGCCAGCAGCTATAAGGGGAATAACTATGGCTACACCTTC
CASSYKGNNYGYTF
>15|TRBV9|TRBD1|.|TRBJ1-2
TGTGCCAGCAGCAAAGGGACAGGGGGTCTCTATGGCTACACCTTC
CASSKGTGGLYGYTF
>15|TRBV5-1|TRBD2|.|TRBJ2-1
TGCGCCAGCAGCGTCGCTAGCGGGGGGTACAATGAGCAGTTCTTC
CASSVASGGYNEQFF
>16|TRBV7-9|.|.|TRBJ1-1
TGTGCCAGCAGCTTAGGGAACCGCCGGGACACCACTGAAGCTTTCTTT
CASSLGNRRDTTEAFF
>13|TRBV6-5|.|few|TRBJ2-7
TGTGCCAGCAGTTACAACCCCTCCTACGAGCAGTACTTC
CASSYNPSYEQYF
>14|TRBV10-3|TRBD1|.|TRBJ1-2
TGTGCCATCAGTGGAGGGACAGGGGACTATGGCTACACCTTC
CAISGGTGDYGYTF
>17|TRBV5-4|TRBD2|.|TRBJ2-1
TGTGCCAGCAGCTTATTAGGGACTAGCGGCTCCTACAATGAGCAGTTCTTC
CASSLLGTSGSYNEQFF